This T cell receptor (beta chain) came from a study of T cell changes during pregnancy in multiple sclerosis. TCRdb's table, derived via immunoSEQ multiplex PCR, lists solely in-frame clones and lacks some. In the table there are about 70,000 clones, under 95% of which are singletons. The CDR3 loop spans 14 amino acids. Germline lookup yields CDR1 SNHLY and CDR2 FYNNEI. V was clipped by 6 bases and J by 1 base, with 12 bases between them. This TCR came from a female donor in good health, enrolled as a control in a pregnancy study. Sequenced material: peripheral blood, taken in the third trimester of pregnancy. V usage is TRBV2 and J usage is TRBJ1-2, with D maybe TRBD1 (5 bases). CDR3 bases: TGTGCCAGCAGGACGAACAGGAATAACTATGGCTACACCTTC. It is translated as CASRTNRNNYGYTF.